Sequencing of this T cell receptor (beta chain) was carried out in a study of neurological immune-mediated disorders. Points from the study as a whole: TCR-beta repertoires seemed private in all groups, with no expanded CDR3 amino acid sequences shared.

About this clonotype: As yet, its antigen is unknown.

Every sequencing run gave over 190 million TCR-beta sequences, taken from 15-18 subjects. Using its own MiXCR run on the 5' RACE reads, TCRdb lists one record per CDR3 protein. The data hold 74,000 or so distinct CDR3 sequences, with roughly 9% observed a single time. The healthy controls volunteered at a blood bank in Maryland, USA. Where libraries were unsorted, they were derived from 2 million PBMCs stored at -80 degrees C. CDR3 size: 13 residues. V was pared by 10 bases and J by 0 bases, with 12 bases between. Sequenced sample: PBMCs. V is TRBV12-3 or TRBV12-4 and J is TRBJ1-1; D gene ambiguous. The TCR originated in a man aged 45 to 65 in good health. CDR3 loop: CATTPHLNTEAFF. Written as DNA, the CDR3 is TGTGCCACCACCCCTCATTTGAACACTGAAGCTTTCTTT.